The 23 T cell receptor beta chains in this list originate from one sample, sequenced in a study of CD8+ T cells in alopecia areata. Treatment noted: oral pan-JAK inhibitor, 5-10 mg twice daily. Sequencing templates came from extracted RNA that was reverse transcribed into cDNA. Clones were sequenced by immunoSEQ multiplex PCR, and TCRdb holds only the in-frame ones, with some missing. The data show more than 200,000 clones, 64% seen once. Sequences were derived from CD4+ T cells sorted from blood, sampled at week 4, from a patient treated with tofacitinib. The receptors here all came from a human donor with alopecia areata.

CDR3 region: CASSREAGESSPLHF. The CDR3 DNA sequence: TGTGCCAGCAGCCGAGAGGCCGGGGAGAGTTCACCCCTCCACTTT. V gene TRBV5-4 combines with J gene TRBJ1-6, with D unclear. V lost 4 bases to trimming and J lost 9 bases, with 17 bases between them. CDR3 size: 15 residues. Germline values: CDR1 SGHNT, CDR2 YYREEE (reference sequence).

This chain uses TRBV7-2 with TRBJ1-5; D is possibly TRBD1 (5 bases). The germline V and J ends were trimmed by 4 bases and 4 bases, with 11 bases remaining between them. The CDR3 runs to 14 residues. Germline V lookup: CDR1 SGHTA, CDR2 FQGNSA. CDR3 loop: CASSSGGGNQPQHF. CDR3 in DNA: TGTGCCAGCAGCTCCGGCGGGGGAAATCAGCCCCAGCATTTT.

The chain uses TRBV4-3 and TRBJ1-2; 9 bases are shared with TRBD1. The CDR3 covers 14 residues. Trimming removed 4 bases from V and 5 bases from J; junction bases left unmatched: 5. Germline V gives CDR1 LGHNA, CDR2 YSLEER. The CDR3 bases are TGCGCCAGCAGCCGCCAGGACAGGGGATATGGCTACACCTTC. Translating gives CASSRQDRGYGYTF.

J is TRBJ2-3 and V is TRBV4-2; D unclear. CDR1 and CDR2 from the germline V gene are LGHNA and YNFKEQ. Trimming shortened V by 1 base and J by 6 bases, and 11 bases separated the two germline ends. This CDR3 region has 14 residues. The CDR3 sequence: CASSQVLRVDTQYF. The CDR3 DNA reads TGTGCCAGCAGCCAAGTTTTAAGGGTCGATACGCAGTATTTT.

The J gene is TRBJ2-3, the V gene TRBV9; a weak D match, TRBD2 (6 bases). CDR3 length: 15 amino acids. V gave up 4 bases and J gave up 5 bases, with 17 bases separating them. CDR1 is SGDLS and CDR2 is YYNGEE in the germline V gene. The CDR3 DNA reads as TGTGCCAGCAGCCGAGGAGGGGCCGGGGAAGATACGCAGTATTTT. Translation: CASSRGGAGEDTQYF.

This clone has only a few counts. V is TRBV7-2 and J is TRBJ1-2; 10 positions agree with TRBD1. Trimming cost V 7 bases and J 4 bases; bases outside gene matches: 15. Germline V gene data show CDR1 as SGHTA and CDR2 as FQGNSA. The CDR3 extends over 17 amino acids. The CDR3 nucleotides read TGTGCCAGCACCCCAATGCCCGGGACAGGGGATGCCTATGGCTACACCTTC. It yields the protein CASTPMPGTGDAYGYTF.

The chain combines TRBV27 with TRBJ1-2; no firm D call. CDR1 and CDR2 from the germline V gene are MNHEY and SMNVEV (reference sequence). Trimming removed 2 bases at V and 4 bases at J, with 8 bases between. The CDR3 has 13 residues. The chain's CDR3 is CASSLKSGYGYTF. Written as DNA, the CDR3 is TGTGCCAGCAGTTTAAAGTCGGGCTATGGCTACACCTTC.

The CDR3 loop reads CASSPRQGAYEQYF. For the CDR3, the DNA is TGTGCCAGCAGCCCAAGACAGGGGGCCTACGAGCAGTACTTC. The chain employs TRBV7-9 and TRBJ2-7; 9 bases match TRBD1. V was pared by 5 bases and J by 2 bases, with 4 bases of the junction left unmatched. Per germline, CDR1 SEHNR and CDR2 FQNEAQ (reference sequence). CDR3 length: 14 residues.

The chain recombines TRBV9 with TRBJ2-2, with 7 bases fitting TRBD1. CDR3 size: 14 residues. The ends lost 5 bases at V and 3 bases at J; junction bases unmatched: 4. Germline V CDR1 and CDR2: SGDLS, YYNGEE. The DNA of the CDR3 is TGTGCCAGCAGAGACAGGGCCGACACCGGGGAGCTGTTTTTT. Protein: CASRDRADTGELFF.

The genes are TRBV28 and TRBJ1-1; D ambiguous. The germline V gene encodes CDR1 MDHEN and CDR2 SYDVKM. The V and J ends lost 3 bases and 7 bases respectively, with 9 bases between them. This CDR3 contains 12 residues. CDR3 in amino acids: CASSFPLSEAFF. The CDR3 region has the DNA TGTGCCAGCAGTTTTCCCCTAAGTGAAGCTTTCTTT.

The sample holds a few counts of this clone. The rearrangement links TRBV30 to TRBJ2-4, with unresolved D. The CDR3 is 12 residues long. Germline V lookup: CDR1 GTSNPN, CDR2 SVGIG (reference sequence). V lost 5 bases, J lost 7 bases, and 12 bases lay in between. The CDR3 reads CAWESPPNIQYF. Written as DNA, the CDR3 is TGTGCCTGGGAGTCCCCCCCGAACATTCAGTACTTC.

The chain carries TRBV5-1 and TRBJ2-6; D possibly uses TRBD1 or TRBD2 (5 bases each). Trimming stripped 0 bases from V and 4 bases from J, with 8 bases between. CDR1 and CDR2 (germline): SGHRS, YFSETQ. There are 15 residues in the CDR3. The CDR3, as DNA: TGCGCCAGCAGCTTGGCAGGGACCGGGGCCAACGTCCTGACTTTC. Its translation: CASSLAGTGANVLTF. The full variable domain, in which reference TRBV5-1 and TRBJ2-6 provide the parts outside the CDR3, is KAGVTQTPRYLIKTRGQQVTLSCSPISGHRSVSWYQQTPGQGLQFLFEYFSETQRNKGNFPGRFSGRQFSNSRSEMNVSTLELGDSALYLCASSLAGTGANVLTFGAGSRLTVL.

V is TRBV5-1 and J is TRBJ1-1, with D unresolved. The CDR3 spans 13 residues. Looked up from germline, CDR1 is SGHRS and CDR2 is YFSETQ. V was cut by 4 bases and J by 1 base, with 8 bases left in between. In DNA form, the CDR3 reads TGCGCCAGCAGCGAGGACCGGAACACTGAAGCTTTCTTT. As protein: CASSEDRNTEAFF.

The V gene is TRBV6-5, the J gene TRBJ1-5; no definite D call. The germline gives CDR1 MNHEY, CDR2 SVGAGI. With 0 bases removed from V and 7 bases from J, the gap between germline ends came to 10 bases. This CDR3 contains 14 residues. The CDR3 DNA is TGTGCCAGCAGTTACTCGAGGTCTGACCAGCCCCAGCATTTT. It codes for CASSYSRSDQPQHF.

The chain has TRBV5-6 and TRBJ2-7; the match to TRBD2 covers 11 bases. V dropped 0 bases and J dropped 3; count of bases not matched to a gene: 5. The germline CDR1 and CDR2 sequences are SGHDT and YYEEEE. The length of the CDR3 is 16 residues. The CDR3: CASSLGLAGSHYEQYF. The CDR3 nucleotides are TGTGCCAGCAGCTTGGGACTAGCGGGGAGCCACTACGAGCAGTACTTC.

J is TRBJ1-1 and V is TRBV25-1; 7 bases match TRBD1. Germline loops: CDR1 MGHDK, CDR2 SYGVNS. Trimming took 5 bases from V and 0 from J; bases not matched to a gene: 6. The CDR3 extends over 15 amino acids. The DNA of the CDR3 is TGTGCCAGCAGTCCCCTTGGGACAGTGAACACTGAAGCTTTCTTT. Its translation: CASSPLGTVNTEAFF.

This clone was detected only a few times. This chain connects TRBV7-2 to TRBJ2-7; 10 bases line up with TRBD2. The CDR3 extends over 14 amino acids. V lost 1 base to trimming and J lost 9 bases; unmatched junction nucleotides: 6. In germline, CDR1 is SGHTA, CDR2 FQGNSA. The CDR3 DNA sequence: TGTGCCAGCAGCTTAGACGCTAGCGGGGGTCTGCAGTACTTC. This gives the protein CASSLDASGGLQYF.

The chain uses TRBV30 and TRBJ2-7, with unresolved D. CDR3 length: 10 amino acids. V was cut by 5 bases and J by 4 bases, with 6 bases left in between. Germline values: CDR1 GTSNPN, CDR2 SVGIG (reference sequence). CDR3 sequence: CAWYKYEQYF. The CDR3 DNA is TGTGCCTGGTATAAGTACGAGCAGTACTTC.

This sequence joins TRBV6-5 and TRBJ2-3; weak D call: TRBD2 (6 bases). With 6 bases removed from V and 7 bases from J, the gap between germline ends came to 11 bases. CDR1 and CDR2 (germline): MNHEY, SVGAGI. The CDR3 is 12 residues long. The CDR3 here is CASRTREHTQYF. The CDR3 nucleotides are TGTGCCAGCAGGACCCGGGAGCATACGCAGTATTTT.

This clone was observed a single time. The chain is built from TRBV19 and TRBJ2-2; TRBD2 matches 7 bases. Trimming took 7 bases from V and 3 from J; bases not matched to a gene: 5. Germline values: CDR1 LNHDA, CDR2 SQIVND (reference sequence). The CDR3 has 14 amino acids. The DNA of the CDR3 is TGTGCCAGTACCTCGGGGGGAGACACCGGGGAGCTGTTTTTT. Its translation: CASTSGGDTGELFF.

In this sample, this clone turned up a few times. The chain recombines TRBV5-4 with TRBJ1-2, with D hard to call. Trimming removed 2 bases from V and 6 bases from J, with 11 bases in between. Germline V gives CDR1 SGHNT, CDR2 YYREEE (reference sequence). The CDR3 runs 13 residues. The CDR3 sequence: CASSFTRSHGYTF. The CDR3 DNA is TGTGCCAGCAGCTTCACGCGGTCCCATGGCTACACCTTC.

This chain links TRBV2 with TRBJ1-2; D uncertain. The CDR3 loop spans 13 amino acids. Germline V gene data show CDR1 as SNHLY and CDR2 as FYNNEI. The V end lost 5 bases, the J end lost 2 bases, and 9 bases lay between the germline ends. The CDR3 region is CASSSQPNYGYTF. CDR3 nucleotide sequence: TGTGCCAGCAGTTCCCAGCCAAACTATGGCTACACCTTC.

This clone was seen a handful of times. V is TRBV9 and J is TRBJ1-1, with D maybe TRBD1 (5 bases). The CDR3 consists of 12 residues. From germline, CDR1 is SGDLS and CDR2 YYNGEE. The ends were cut back, 0 bases at V and 5 bases at J, with 5 bases in the middle. The chain's CDR3 is CASSVGGTEAFF. CDR3 bases: TGTGCCAGCAGCGTAGGGGGGACTGAAGCTTTCTTT. Drawing the rest from reference TRBV9 and TRBJ1-1, the complete variable domain is DSGVTQTPKHLITATGQRVTLRCSPRSGDLSVYWYQQSLDQGLQFLIQYYNGEERAKGNILERFSAQQFPDLHSELNLSSLELGDSALYFCASSVGGTEAFFGQGTRLTVV.